This T cell receptor beta chain was documented in a study of blood T cell repertoires in COVID-19. Study as a whole: The samples span acute and convalescent COVID-19 from the United States, Italy and Spain. T cells, B-cell-depleted T cells, or PBMCs provided the cDNA or gDNA that served as material.

In the original analysis: Estimates of nucleated cell counts were drawn from the amplification of reference gene primers. Sequencing was performed with immunoSEQ multiplex PCR; in TCRdb, only in-frame clones are kept and a portion is missing. The D gene and trimming were derived from the DNA, and the V and J assignments and clone size from that table. The repertoire holds 250,000 to 300,000 clones, with around 78% as singletons. This clone occurred once. Germline CDR1 SGHRS, CDR2 YFSETQ. CDR3 length: 14 residues. V lost 4 bases and J lost 5; bases outside the gene matches: 6. The source is a man between 60 and 75 years old who had recovered from COVID-19. This chain links TRBV5-1 with TRBJ1-5, with 7 positions matching TRBD1. Sequenced sample: peripheral blood. CDR3 coding DNA: TGCGCCAGCAGCCTACAAGGGACAGATCAGCCCCAGCATTTT. It encodes CASSLQGTDQPQHF.